The sequence of this T cell receptor (beta chain) was determined in a study of T cells in Graves' hyperthyroidism and ophthalmopathy. Hyperthyroidism, newly diagnosed and lasting under 2 months, affected patients aged 18 to 65. Authors of the study amplified TCR beta CDR3 regions from RNA transcripts. First-round RT-PCR of the TCR CDR3 relied on the HTBI primer set. TCRdb recomputed calls from the multiplex PCR reads with MiXCR, one row per CDR3 protein. Counted here are nearly 750,000 distinct CDR3 sequences, approximately 36% occurring once; the ten biggest clones make up more than 25%. About this clonotype itself: Being one base from a much bigger clone, this may be a read error. This is likely a read error, given that the CDR3 carries no conserved phenylalanine or tryptophan at its end.

In germline, CDR1 is MNHEY, CDR2 SVGAGI. V lost 2 bases, J lost 2 bases, and 4 bases lay in between. The length of the CDR3 is 14 residues. This sequence originates from a woman aged 40 to 50 with Graves' hyperthyroidism. Sequencing was carried out using blood. This sequence joins TRBV6-5 and TRBJ2-6; no clear D gene. The CDR3 nucleotides are TGTGCCAGCAGTTACGTGACTGGGGCCAACGTCCTGACTCTC. Encoded protein: CASSYVTGANVLTL.